Below, one T cell receptor beta chain is given with its context. Trimming shortened V by 10 bases and J by 3 bases, and 19 bases separated the two germline ends. From germline, CDR1 is LNHDA and CDR2 SQIVND (reference sequence). The CDR3 covers 15 residues. The table came from immunoSEQ multiplex PCR; TCRdb's copy has only in-frame clones and leaves some out. The table has some 31,000 clones, 70% to 80% seen once. Sample time point: after neoadjuvant nivolumab, at surgical resection. These newly diagnosed stage II-IVA oral cavity squamous cell carcinoma patients had no prior systemic or radiation treatment. Blood cells were analyzed directly, without culture or expansion. This specimen belongs to a study of neoadjuvant anti-PD-1 for oral cavity cancer. Across the study: Around day 43, patients without progression received a fourth nivolumab dose before surgery.

The TCR was taken from a person aged 40 to 85 with oral cavity squamous cell carcinoma. The sequencing here drew on PBMCs, taken after nivolumab (anti-PD-1) treatment. The V call is TRBV19, the J call TRBJ2-1, with a tentative D call TRBD2 (5 bases). As DNA, the CDR3 is TGTGCCACCCTAACCGCACGGGGAAACTACAATGAGCAGTTCTTC. This translates into CATLTARGNYNEQFF.